This TCR beta chain was recovered during a study of T-cell reconstitution after alpha-beta-depleted transplantation in children. The study, taken as a whole, reports: T-cell counts and diversity were attributed mostly to newly produced T cells one year after transplant. Several hundred expanded graft clones reportedly gave rise to the alpha-beta T cells present about two months after transplant. Surviving recipient cells, namely T cells and thymic progenitors, were the source of high day-60 TCRbeta diversity in some patients.

It was with unique molecular identifiers that the TCRbeta library was prepared. A single record per CDR3 protein comes from TCRdb applying MiXCR to the PCR reads. The table has about 130,000 distinct CDR3 sequences, around 9.8% seen once. A note on this clonotype: What it binds is not known.

The sequence was obtained from a girl under three years old who had a stem cell transplant for combined immunodeficiency, so the T cells may come from the graft donor. The material sequenced was PBMCs, mostly from graft donor cells, taken 180 days after TCRalphabeta/CD19-depleted stem cell transplant.

CDR3 amino acids: CSVPTGGRGPQPQHF. CDR3 coding DNA: TGCAGTGTCCCGACGGGGGGCAGGGGGCCTCAGCCCCAGCATTTT. The rearrangement uses TRBV20-1 and TRBJ1-5, with 8 bases that match TRBD1. CDR3 size: 15 residues. CDR1 is DFQATT, CDR2 SNEGSKA, per germline (reference sequence). The V segment lost 7 bases and the J segment 6 bases; nucleotides outside the gene matches: 14.